This entry lists 22 T cell receptor beta chains sequenced from one sample in a study of CD8 T cells in Susac syndrome. RNA, at about 0.5 to 1 ug, was reverse transcribed with random hexamers. TCRdb re-called the immunoSEQ multiplex PCR reads through MiXCR, storing one row per CDR3 protein. The sample contains about 150,000 distinct CDR3 sequences, around 96% of which appear only once. Sequencing was carried out using CD4+ T cells from PBMCs. These receptors all come from a human donor with Susac syndrome.

The genes are TRBV20-1 and TRBJ1-2, with TRBD1 identical over 7 bases. Trimming cost V 5 bases and J 4 bases; bases outside gene matches: 13. CDR3 length equals 15 residues. Germline assignment: CDR1 DFQATT and CDR2 SNEGSKA (reference sequence). This chain's CDR3 is CSAALDRRSPYGYTF. The CDR3 bases are TGCAGTGCTGCGTTGGACAGGCGCAGCCCCTATGGCTACACCTTC.

The chain's CDR3 is CASSGIREGETQYF. CDR3 bases: TGTGCCAGCAGTGGAATCCGGGAGGGGGAGACCCAGTACTTC. The rearrangement links TRBV12-3 or TRBV12-4 to TRBJ2-5; 8 nucleotides line up with TRBD2. The CDR3 extends over 14 amino acids. V shed 5 bases, J shed 5 bases, and the junction held 7 bases outside the gene matches.

V is TRBV18 and J is TRBJ1-6, with TRBD1 as a possible D gene (6 bases). Trimming took off 4 bases at V and 5 bases at J, with 9 bases between the two ends. Germline V gene lookup returns CDR1 KGHSH and CDR2 LQKENI. This CDR3 has 14 residues. CDR3 DNA: TGTGCCAGCTCACTATCAGGGGATAATTCACCCCTCCACTTT. Its translation is CASSLSGDNSPLHF.

V is TRBV9 and J is TRBJ2-1; D is possibly TRBD1 or TRBD2 (5 bases each). This CDR3 has 17 residues. V lost 5 bases and J 4 bases, leaving 22 bases between the germline ends. Germline lookup yields CDR1 SGDLS and CDR2 YYNGEE. CDR3 sequence: CASSPNEGPILYNEQFF. The CDR3 bases are TGTGCCAGCAGTCCTAATGAGGGGCCGATCCTTTACAATGAGCAGTTCTTC.

The V gene is TRBV19, the J gene TRBJ2-6, with TRBD1 matching over 7 bases. The J segment lost 0 bases and the V segment lost 3 bases, leaving 11 bases of the junction unmatched. CDR3 length: 19 amino acids. Germline V gives CDR1 LNHDA, CDR2 SQIVND (reference sequence). The CDR3 spells CASSIKVPGQTSGANVLTF. The CDR3 region has the DNA TGTGCCAGTAGTATCAAGGTCCCGGGACAGACCTCTGGGGCCAACGTCCTGACTTTC.

The gene calls are TRBV9 and TRBJ2-1, with 7 bases aligning to TRBD1. Germline lookup yields CDR1 SGDLS and CDR2 YYNGEE. The trim removed 3 bases at V and 4 bases at J, leaving 7 bases unmatched. This CDR3 is 15 amino acids long. The CDR3 reads CASSAIGTAYNEQFF. CDR3 DNA: TGTGCCAGCAGCGCCATCGGGACAGCGTACAATGAGCAGTTCTTC.

The V gene is TRBV12-3 or TRBV12-4, the J gene TRBJ2-3; D may be TRBD2 (5 bases). This CDR3 has 15 amino acids. Trimming left V 5 bases short and J 7 bases short, with 19 bases between. CDR3 nucleotides: TGTGCCAGCAGTCCCCAACTACTACCGGGGAATACGCAGTATTTT. Its translation is CASSPQLLPGNTQYF.

This chain joins TRBV20-1 and TRBJ1-6; 8 bases match TRBD1. CDR3 length: 15 residues. Trimming removed 5 bases from V and 5 bases from J; junction bases left unmatched: 8. CDR1 is DFQATT and CDR2 is SNEGSKA in the germline V gene (reference sequence). The CDR3: CSAQTGTGNNSPLHF. For the CDR3, the DNA is TGCAGTGCTCAAACCGGGACAGGAAATAATTCACCCCTCCACTTT.

The chain links TRBV14 to TRBJ2-1; the D is unclear. V was pared by 0 bases and J by 6 bases, with 9 bases between. This CDR3 has 14 residues. CDR1 is SGHDN, CDR2 FVKESK, per germline. Here the CDR3 DNA reads TGTGCCAGCAGCCAAGAGAAAGTTCTCAATGAGCAGTTCTTC. It specifies CASSQEKVLNEQFF.

The chain carries TRBV5-1 and TRBJ1-1, with TRBD1 identical over 7 bases. The CDR3 is 13 amino acids. Germline V CDR1 and CDR2: SGHRS, YFSETQ. The V segment lost 4 bases and the J segment 6 bases; nucleotides outside the gene matches: 6. The CDR3 loop reads CASSQDRVAEAFF. The CDR3 DNA reads TGCGCCAGCAGCCAAGACAGGGTCGCTGAAGCTTTCTTT.

The J gene is TRBJ2-7, the V gene TRBV7-9, with 7 bases identical to TRBD1. After removal of 5 bases from V and 1 base from J, the junction contained 11 bases not matched to a gene. The CDR3 has 16 residues. Germline lookup yields CDR1 SEHNR and CDR2 FQNEAQ (reference sequence). CDR3 in amino acids: CASSKTGQPLSYEQYF. The CDR3 nucleotides are TGTGCCAGCAGCAAGACAGGGCAACCCTTATCCTACGAGCAGTACTTC. Full variable domain (missing parts from reference TRBV7-9 and TRBJ2-7): DTGVSQNPRHKITKRGQNVTFRCDPISEHNRLYWYRQTLGQGPEFLTYFQNEAQLEKSRLLSDRFSAERPKGSFSTLEIQRTEQGDSAMYLCASSKTGQPLSYEQYFGPGTRLTVT.

The J gene is TRBJ2-5, the V gene TRBV4-3; no reliable D call. V was cut by 1 base and J by 5 bases, with 8 bases left in between. This CDR3 is built from 13 residues. Germline CDR1 reads LGHNA; CDR2 reads YSLEER. CDR3 protein: CASSQGPRETQYF. In DNA form, the CDR3 reads TGCGCCAGCAGCCAAGGCCCCCGGGAGACCCAGTACTTC.

CDR3 loop: CASSLFTGANVLTF. As DNA, the CDR3 is TGTGCCAGCAGCTTATTTACTGGGGCCAACGTCCTGACTTTC. The chain uses TRBV5-6 and TRBJ2-6; D is ambiguous. V shed 2 bases and J shed 2 bases, with 5 bases lying between them. There are 14 residues in the CDR3. Germline assignment: CDR1 SGHDT and CDR2 YYEEEE. Drawing the rest from reference TRBV5-6 and TRBJ2-6, the complete variable domain is DAGVTQSPTHLIKTRGQQVTLRCSPKSGHDTVSWYQQALGQGPQFIFQYYEEEERQRGNFPDRFSGHQFPNYSSELNVNALLLGDSALYLCASSLFTGANVLTFGAGSRLTVL.

The CDR3 nucleotides are TGCAGCACTCTGGGCTCCAAGGAGCAGTTCTTC. This encodes CSTLGSKEQFF. The chain has TRBV29-1 and TRBJ2-1; D call uncertain. Germline V lookup: CDR1 SQVTM, CDR2 ANQGSEA. The V gene lost 8 bases and the J gene lost 10 bases, with 15 bases spanning the gap. CDR3 length equals 11 residues.

The V and J genes are TRBV29-1 and TRBJ2-7; 12 bases agree with TRBD1. The CDR3 spans 13 residues. Germline trimming cut 6 bases from V and 2 bases from J; bases unmatched to any gene: 2. Germline values: CDR1 SQVTM, CDR2 ANQGSEA. The CDR3 sequence is CSVRDRGPYEQYF. The CDR3 bases are TGCAGCGTCCGGGACAGGGGGCCCTACGAGCAGTACTTC.

This chain joins TRBV5-4 and TRBJ2-7; D is undetermined. The CDR3 is 13 residues long. V lost 1 base and J 3 bases, leaving 8 bases between the germline ends. Germline assignment: CDR1 SGHNT and CDR2 YYREEE (reference sequence). In DNA, the CDR3 is TGTGCCAGCAGCTTGAATTGGGACTACGAGCAGTACTTC. It codes for CASSLNWDYEQYF. Based on the CDR3 plus reference TRBV5-4 and TRBJ2-7, the full variable domain is ETGVTQSPTHLIKTRGQQVTLRCSSQSGHNTVSWYQQALGQGPQFIFQYYREEENGRGNFPPRFSGLQFPNYSSELNVNALELDDSALYLCASSLNWDYEQYFGPGTRLTVT.

This clonotype has just one count. The J gene is TRBJ2-3, the V gene TRBV9; D not resolved. Deletions cut 3 bases from V and 1 base from J, with 9 bases between. Germline V lookup: CDR1 SGDLS, CDR2 YYNGEE. The CDR3 covers 14 residues. The CDR3 loop reads CASSDLSGTDTQYF. As DNA, the CDR3 is TGTGCCAGCAGCGACCTTTCCGGCACAGATACGCAGTATTTT.

The chain joins TRBV10-3 to TRBJ1-6, with D unresolved. The CDR3 consists of 13 residues. Germline-derived CDR1 and CDR2 are ENHRY and SYGVKD. The V and J ends lost 2 bases and 9 bases respectively, with 8 bases between them. For the CDR3, the DNA is TGTGCCATCAGTGAGAGTACCTCTTCACCCCTCCACTTT. Residues: CAISESTSSPLHF.

The chain recombines TRBV20-1 with TRBJ2-5, with 11 bases that match TRBD2. Germline V lookup: CDR1 DFQATT, CDR2 SNEGSKA (reference sequence). The length of the CDR3 is 16 residues. J gave up 7 bases and V 6 bases, and 16 bases lay outside the gene matches. The CDR3 DNA follows: TGCAGTGCCCCCTTCCCACCTAGCGGGGGGTCTGGGACCCAGTACTTC. It specifies CSAPFPPSGGSGTQYF.

The chain recombines TRBV20-1 with TRBJ1-6; D unclear. CDR1 DFQATT and CDR2 SNEGSKA come from the germline V gene (reference sequence). The length of the CDR3 is 14 residues. V was clipped by 0 bases and J by 8 bases, with 11 bases between them. In nucleotides, the CDR3 is TGCAGTGCTAGAGATCCGGGGTCGGATTCACCCCTCCACTTT. It is translated as CSARDPGSDSPLHF.

The chain joins TRBV29-1 to TRBJ2-3, with TRBD1 matching 9 bases. The CDR3 contains 12 residues. V lost 4 bases, J lost 4 bases, and 0 bases stayed unmatched. The germline CDR1 and CDR2 sequences are SQVTM and ANQGSEA. In DNA form, the CDR3 reads TGCAGCGTTGGGACAGGGGCAGATACGCAGTATTTT. It encodes CSVGTGADTQYF.

The chain has TRBV15 and TRBJ2-3; D is unclear. This CDR3 is built from 13 residues. V gave up 1 base and J gave up 8 bases, with 10 bases separating them. Per the germline V gene, CDR1 is LNHNV and CDR2 is YYDKDF (reference sequence). The CDR3 is CATSRGLKITQYF. DNA for the CDR3: TGTGCCACCAGCAGAGGACTGAAGATTACGCAGTATTTT.